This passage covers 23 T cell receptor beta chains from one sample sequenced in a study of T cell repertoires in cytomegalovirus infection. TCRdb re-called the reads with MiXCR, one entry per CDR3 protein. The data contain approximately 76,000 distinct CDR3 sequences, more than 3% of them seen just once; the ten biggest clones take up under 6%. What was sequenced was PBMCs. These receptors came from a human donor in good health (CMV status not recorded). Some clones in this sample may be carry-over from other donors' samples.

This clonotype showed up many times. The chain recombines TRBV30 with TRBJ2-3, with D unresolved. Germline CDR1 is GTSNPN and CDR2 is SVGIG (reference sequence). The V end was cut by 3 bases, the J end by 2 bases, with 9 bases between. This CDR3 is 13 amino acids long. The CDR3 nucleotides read TGTGCCTGGAGAAGGCGGTCCACAGATACGCAGTATTTT. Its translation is CAWRRRSTDTQYF.

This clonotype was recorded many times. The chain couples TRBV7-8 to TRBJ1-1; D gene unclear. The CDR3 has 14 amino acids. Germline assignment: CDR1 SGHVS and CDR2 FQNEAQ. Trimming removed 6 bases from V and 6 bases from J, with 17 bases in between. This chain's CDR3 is CASSKRERSPEAFF. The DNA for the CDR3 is TGTGCCAGCAGTAAGAGGGAAAGAAGTCCTGAAGCTTTCTTT.

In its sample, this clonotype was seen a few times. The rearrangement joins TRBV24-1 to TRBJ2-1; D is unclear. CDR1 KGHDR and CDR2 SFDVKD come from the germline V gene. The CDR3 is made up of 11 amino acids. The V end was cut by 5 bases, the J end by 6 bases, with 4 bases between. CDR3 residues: CATSAFNEQFF. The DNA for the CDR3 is TGTGCCACCAGTGCTTTCAATGAGCAGTTCTTC.

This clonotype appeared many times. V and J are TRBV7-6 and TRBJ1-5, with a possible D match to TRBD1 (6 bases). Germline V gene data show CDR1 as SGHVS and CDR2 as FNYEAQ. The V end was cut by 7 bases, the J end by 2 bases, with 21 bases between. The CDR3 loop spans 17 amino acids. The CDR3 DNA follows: TGTGCCAGCACCCACGCCCTCCGGACAGTTGGCAATCAGCCCCAGCATTTT. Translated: CASTHALRTVGNQPQHF.

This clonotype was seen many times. The CDR3 sequence: CAIYSGGARSSQYF. The DNA for the CDR3 is TGTGCCATCTACAGCGGGGGGGCCCGGAGCTCGCAGTACTTC. The chain couples TRBV10-3 to TRBJ2-7; TRBD2 matches at 10 bases. The CDR3 is 14 residues long. After removal of 8 bases from V and 9 bases from J, the junction contained 13 bases not matched to a gene. From germline, CDR1 is ENHRY and CDR2 SYGVKD.

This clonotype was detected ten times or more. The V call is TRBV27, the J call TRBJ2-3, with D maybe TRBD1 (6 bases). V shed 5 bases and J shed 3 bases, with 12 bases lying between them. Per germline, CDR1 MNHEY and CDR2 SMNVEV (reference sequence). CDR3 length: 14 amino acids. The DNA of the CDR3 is TGTGCCAGCAGTCACCGGACAGCTACAGATACGCAGTATTTT. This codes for CASSHRTATDTQYF.

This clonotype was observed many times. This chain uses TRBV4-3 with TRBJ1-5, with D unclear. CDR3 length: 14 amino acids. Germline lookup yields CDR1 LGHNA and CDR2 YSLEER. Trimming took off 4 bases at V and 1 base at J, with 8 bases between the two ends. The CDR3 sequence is CASSLTLSNQPQHF. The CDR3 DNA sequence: TGCGCCAGCAGCCTGACACTCAGCAATCAGCCCCAGCATTTT.

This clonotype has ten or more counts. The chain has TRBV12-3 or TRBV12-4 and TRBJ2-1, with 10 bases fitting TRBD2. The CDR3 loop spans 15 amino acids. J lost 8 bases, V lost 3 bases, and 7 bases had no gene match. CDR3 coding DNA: TGTGCCAGCAGTTTCGGTCTTGGACTAGCGGATGAGCAGTTCTTC. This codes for CASSFGLGLADEQFF.

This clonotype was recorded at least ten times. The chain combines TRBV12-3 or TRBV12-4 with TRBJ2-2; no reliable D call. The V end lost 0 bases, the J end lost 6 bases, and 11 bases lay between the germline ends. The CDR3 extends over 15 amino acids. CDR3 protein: CASSLASGGAGELFF. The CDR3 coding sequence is TGTGCCAGCAGTTTAGCGTCCGGTGGCGCCGGGGAGCTGTTTTTT.

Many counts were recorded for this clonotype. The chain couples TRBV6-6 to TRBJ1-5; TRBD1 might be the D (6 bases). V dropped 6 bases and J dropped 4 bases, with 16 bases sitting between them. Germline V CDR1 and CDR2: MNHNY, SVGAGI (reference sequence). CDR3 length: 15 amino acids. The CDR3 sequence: CASSLPQGWNQPQHF. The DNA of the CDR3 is TGTGCCAGCAGCCTTCCACAGGGTTGGAATCAGCCCCAGCATTTT.

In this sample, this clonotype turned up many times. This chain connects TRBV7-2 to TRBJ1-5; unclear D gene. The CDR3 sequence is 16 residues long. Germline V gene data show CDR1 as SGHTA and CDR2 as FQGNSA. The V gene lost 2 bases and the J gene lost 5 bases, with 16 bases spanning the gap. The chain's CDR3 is CASSLNLGLPHQPQHF. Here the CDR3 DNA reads TGTGCCAGCAGCTTAAATCTGGGTCTGCCCCATCAGCCCCAGCATTTT.

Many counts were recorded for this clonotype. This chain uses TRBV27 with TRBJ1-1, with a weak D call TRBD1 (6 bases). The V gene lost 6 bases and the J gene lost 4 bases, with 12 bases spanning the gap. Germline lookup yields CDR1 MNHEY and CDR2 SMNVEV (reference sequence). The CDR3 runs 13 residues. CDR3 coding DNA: TGTGCCAGCAGACACCAGGGGAGCACTGAAGCTTTCTTT. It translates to CASRHQGSTEAFF.

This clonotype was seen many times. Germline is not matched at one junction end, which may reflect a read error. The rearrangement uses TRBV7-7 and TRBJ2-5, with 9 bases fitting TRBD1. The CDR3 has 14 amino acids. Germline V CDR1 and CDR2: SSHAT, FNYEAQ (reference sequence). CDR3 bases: TGTGCTAGCAGCTCGGGACAGGGTGGGGAGACCCAGTACTTC. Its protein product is CASSSGQGGETQYF.

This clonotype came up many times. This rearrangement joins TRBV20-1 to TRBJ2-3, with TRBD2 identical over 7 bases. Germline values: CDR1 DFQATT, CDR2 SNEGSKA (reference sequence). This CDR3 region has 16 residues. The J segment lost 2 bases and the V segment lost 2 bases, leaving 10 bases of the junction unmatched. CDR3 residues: CSARLPGGWDTDTQYF. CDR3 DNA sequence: TGCAGTGCTAGACTCCCCGGGGGGTGGGACACAGATACGCAGTATTTT.

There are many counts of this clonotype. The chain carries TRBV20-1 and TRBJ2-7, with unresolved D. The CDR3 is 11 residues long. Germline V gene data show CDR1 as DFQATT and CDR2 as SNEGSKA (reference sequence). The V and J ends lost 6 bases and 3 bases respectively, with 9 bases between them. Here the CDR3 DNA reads TGCAGTGCGAACCTGAACTACGAGCAGTACTTC. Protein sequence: CSANLNYEQYF.

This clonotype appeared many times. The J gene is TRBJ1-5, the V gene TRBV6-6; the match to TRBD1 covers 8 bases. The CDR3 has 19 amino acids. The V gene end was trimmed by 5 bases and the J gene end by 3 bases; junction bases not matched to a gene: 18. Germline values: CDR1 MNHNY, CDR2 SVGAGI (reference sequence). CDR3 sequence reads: CASSRTIRGTGAINQPQHF. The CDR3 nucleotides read TGTGCCAGCAGTCGCACGATCCGCGGGACAGGAGCTATCAATCAGCCCCAGCATTTT.

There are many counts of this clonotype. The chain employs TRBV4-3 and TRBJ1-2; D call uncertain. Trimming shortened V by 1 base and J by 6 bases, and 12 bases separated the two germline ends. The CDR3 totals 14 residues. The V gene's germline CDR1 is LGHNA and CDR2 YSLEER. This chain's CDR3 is CASSQGWGTDGYTF. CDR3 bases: TGCGCCAGCAGCCAAGGATGGGGTACCGATGGCTACACCTTC.

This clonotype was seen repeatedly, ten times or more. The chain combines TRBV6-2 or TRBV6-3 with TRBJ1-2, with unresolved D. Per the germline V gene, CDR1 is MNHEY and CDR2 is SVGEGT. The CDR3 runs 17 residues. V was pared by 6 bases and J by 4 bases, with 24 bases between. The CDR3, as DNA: TGTGCCAGCAGCCACGCCACCGGCTTAAACTCGTTCTATGGCTACACCTTC. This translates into CASSHATGLNSFYGYTF.

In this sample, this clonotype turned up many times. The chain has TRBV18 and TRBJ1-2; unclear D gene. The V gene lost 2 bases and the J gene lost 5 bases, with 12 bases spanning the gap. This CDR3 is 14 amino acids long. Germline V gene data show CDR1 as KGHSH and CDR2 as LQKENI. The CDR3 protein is CASSPEGLDYGYTF. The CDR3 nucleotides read TGTGCCAGCTCACCAGAAGGACTTGATTATGGCTACACCTTC.

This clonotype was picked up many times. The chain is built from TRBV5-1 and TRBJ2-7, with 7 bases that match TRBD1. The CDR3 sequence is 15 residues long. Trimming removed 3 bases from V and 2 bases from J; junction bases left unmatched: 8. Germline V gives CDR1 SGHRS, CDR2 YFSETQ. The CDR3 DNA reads TGCGCCAGCAGCTCTCAGGGACAGTCGGCCTACGAGCAGTACTTC. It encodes CASSSQGQSAYEQYF.

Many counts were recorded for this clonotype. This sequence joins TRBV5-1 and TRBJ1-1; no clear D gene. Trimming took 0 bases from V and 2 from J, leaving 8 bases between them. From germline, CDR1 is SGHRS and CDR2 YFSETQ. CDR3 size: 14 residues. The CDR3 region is CASSLGSINTEAFF. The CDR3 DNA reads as TGCGCCAGCAGCTTGGGATCTATTAACACTGAAGCTTTCTTT.

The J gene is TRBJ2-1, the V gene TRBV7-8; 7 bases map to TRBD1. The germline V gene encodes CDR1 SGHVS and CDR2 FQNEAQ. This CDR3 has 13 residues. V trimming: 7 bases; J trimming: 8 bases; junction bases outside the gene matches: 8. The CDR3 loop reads CASTTGQIDEQFF. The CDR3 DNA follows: TGTGCCAGCACCACGGGACAGATTGATGAGCAGTTCTTC.

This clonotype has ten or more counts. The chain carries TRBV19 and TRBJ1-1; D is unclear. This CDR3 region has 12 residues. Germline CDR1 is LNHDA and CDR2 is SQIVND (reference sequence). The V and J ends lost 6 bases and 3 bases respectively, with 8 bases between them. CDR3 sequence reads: CASSRADTEAFF. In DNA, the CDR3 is TGTGCCAGTAGCCGGGCCGACACTGAAGCTTTCTTT.